A single sample is the source of the 14 T cell receptor beta chains below, sequenced in a study of blood T cell repertoires in COVID-19. Assay: immunoSEQ multiplex PCR; the TCRdb copy retains only in-frame clones and omits some. Of 200,000 to 250,000 clones listed, 85% to 90% are singletons. Material: peripheral blood. Every receptor here comes from a woman aged 45-65 years with COVID-19, enrolled during active disease.

This clone was observed once. The chain links TRBV14 to TRBJ2-2; 8 bases map to TRBD1. The CDR3 has 17 residues. With 3 bases clipped from V and 4 bases from J, the junction kept 10 bases outside the gene matches. Germline CDR1 and CDR2: SGHDN and FVKESK. The CDR3, as DNA: TGTGCCAGCAGCCAGCTCTTCAGGGGGCGTAGCACCGGGGAGCTGTTTTTT. Translation gives CASSQLFRGRSTGELFF.

A few counts support this clone. This chain connects TRBV19 to TRBJ1-1; 8 bases line up with TRBD1. There are 16 residues in the CDR3. The germline V gene encodes CDR1 LNHDA and CDR2 SQIVND (reference sequence). J was trimmed by 5 bases and V by 7 bases; bases with no gene match: 15. CDR3 in amino acids: CASTPGGRGWVTEAFF. In DNA, the CDR3 is TGTGCCAGTACCCCAGGGGGCAGGGGTTGGGTTACTGAAGCTTTCTTT.

This rearrangement joins TRBV27 to TRBJ1-2, with no clear D. V was trimmed by 0 bases and J by 8 bases, leaving 13 bases between them. The CDR3 runs 14 residues. Germline V gives CDR1 MNHEY, CDR2 SMNVEV (reference sequence). CDR3 sequence reads: CASSLSSNSWGYTF. Written as DNA, the CDR3 is TGTGCCAGCAGTTTATCGAGTAACAGTTGGGGCTACACCTTC.

The rearrangement links TRBV14 to TRBJ2-3; the match to TRBD2 covers 7 bases. This CDR3 region has 15 residues. Germline CDR1 is SGHDN and CDR2 is FVKESK. V trimming: 1 base; J trimming: 8 bases; junction bases outside the gene matches: 9. CDR3 nucleotides: TGTGCCAGCAGCCAAGGACGGGGGGTTACGGTTACGCAGTATTTT. It specifies CASSQGRGVTVTQYF.

The rearrangement uses TRBV6-2 or TRBV6-3 and TRBJ1-5; 7 bases are a match to TRBD1. The junction had 14 bases not matched to a gene; V was cut back by 2 bases and J by 7 bases. Germline V lookup: CDR1 MNHEY, CDR2 SVGEGT. The CDR3 is 17 residues long. CDR3 loop: CASSYPGAGTVYQPQHF. For the CDR3, the DNA is TGTGCCAGCAGTTACCCTGGAGCCGGGACAGTCTACCAGCCCCAGCATTTT.

The chain links TRBV5-1 to TRBJ1-5, with a tentative D call TRBD1 (6 bases). Looked up from germline, CDR1 is SGHRS and CDR2 is YFSETQ. The CDR3 spans 15 residues. The germline V and J ends were trimmed by 0 bases and 3 bases, with 10 bases remaining between them. In DNA form, the CDR3 reads TGCGCCAGCAGCTTGGAGGGGGACCCCAATCAGCCCCAGCATTTT. Its protein is CASSLEGDPNQPQHF.

The genes are TRBV11-2 and TRBJ1-2; 7 bases map to TRBD1. This CDR3 is 15 amino acids long. CDR1 is SGHAT and CDR2 is FQNNGV in the germline V gene. The J segment lost 7 bases and the V segment lost 1 base, leaving 9 bases of the junction unmatched. This CDR3 reads CASSLANRGSGGYTF. In DNA, the CDR3 is TGTGCCAGCAGCTTAGCGAACAGGGGATCGGGTGGCTACACCTTC.

The chain joins TRBV11-1 to TRBJ2-1; D unresolved. The CDR3 covers 12 residues. V was cut by 5 bases and J by 8 bases, with 10 bases left in between. The germline CDR1 and CDR2 sequences are SGHAT and FQDESV (reference sequence). The CDR3 loop reads CASSPAGHEQFF. CDR3 DNA sequence: TGTGCCAGCAGCCCCGCTGGGCATGAGCAGTTCTTC.

The chain carries TRBV6-4 and TRBJ1-1, with 7 bases lining up with TRBD1. The CDR3 sequence is 14 residues long. Germline trimming cut 5 bases from V and 1 base from J; bases unmatched to any gene: 4. CDR1 and CDR2 (germline): MRHNA, SNTAGT. CDR3 sequence reads: CASSLEGANTEAFF. Here the CDR3 DNA reads TGTGCCAGCAGTCTCGAGGGGGCGAACACTGAAGCTTTCTTT.

This chain joins TRBV9 and TRBJ2-6, with D possibly matching TRBD1 (7 bases). The length of the CDR3 is 18 residues. CDR1 SGDLS and CDR2 YYNGEE come from the germline V gene. Trimming took off 1 base at V and 0 bases at J, with 14 bases between the two ends. The CDR3, as DNA: TGTGCCAGCAGCGTAACGGCAGGGGGGTTCTCTGGGGCCAACGTCCTGACTTTC. It is translated as CASSVTAGGFSGANVLTF.

The chain uses TRBV7-8 and TRBJ1-5; tentative D call: TRBD1 (6 bases). This CDR3 comprises 15 residues. The germline V gene has CDR1 SGHVS and CDR2 FQNEAQ. V gave up 5 bases and J gave up 3 bases, with 14 bases separating them. The CDR3, as DNA: TGTGCCAGCAGCCCCCAGGGGAACCACAATCAGCCCCAGCATTTT. Its translation is CASSPQGNHNQPQHF.

V and J are TRBV6-5 and TRBJ1-2, with TRBD1 identical over 11 bases. The CDR3 has 13 residues. After removal of 7 bases from V and 8 bases from J, the junction contained 6 bases not matched to a gene. Germline CDR1 and CDR2: MNHEY and SVGAGI. The CDR3, as DNA: TGTGCCAGCACCCGGGACAGGGGGGGAGGCTACACCTTC. Residues: CASTRDRGGGYTF.

This chain uses TRBV9 with TRBJ2-1, with TRBD1 matching over 7 bases. There are 15 residues in the CDR3. V gave up 2 bases and J gave up 4 bases; unmatched junction bases: 6. Germline lookup yields CDR1 SGDLS and CDR2 YYNGEE. CDR3 region: CASSVSGTDYNEQFF. For the CDR3, the DNA is TGTGCCAGCAGCGTGTCCGGGACAGATTACAATGAGCAGTTCTTC.

This chain connects TRBV7-9 to TRBJ2-3; 11 positions match TRBD2. V shed 2 bases and J 4 bases; nucleotides not matched to a gene: 2. This CDR3 comprises 15 residues. CDR1 is SEHNR and CDR2 is FQNEAQ in the germline V gene (reference sequence). The CDR3 spells CASSLTSGRPDTQYF. The CDR3 bases are TGTGCCAGCAGCTTAACTAGCGGGAGACCAGATACGCAGTATTTT.